The source of this TCR beta chain is a study of regulatory T cells in long-lasting Graves disease (dated by TCRdb to the early 2020s). About the investigation overall: In the newly diagnosed Graves' disease group, patients had been taking antithyroid drugs for less than 3 months. Patients with persistent Graves' disease were compared with patients with newly diagnosed Graves' disease using TCR sequencing and RNA sequencing of peripheral blood. The study was registered as a clinical trial and conducted in China. TCR sequencing covered some 13 persistent and approximately 20 newly diagnosed Graves' disease patients, some 33 samples in total.

The germline V gene provides CDR1 SNHLY and CDR2 FYNNEI. Spanning cysteine to phenylalanine, the CDR3 consists of 14 amino acids. Left in the record is the CDR3 DNA by itself, 42 bases read in frame from the first base. Clipping removes 6 bases from V and 8 bases from J, with 8 as the unmatched junction base count. This clonotype was detected many times. No cognate antigen has been identified for it. The record has no base qualities; no much larger clone is one base away. What this sample's time point label stands for: newly diagnosed GD, antithyroid drugs for less than 3 months. RNA was extracted from PBMCs in TRIzol for both TCR sequencing and RNA sequencing. Graves' disease was diagnosed according to American Thyroid Association guidelines. Patients were recruited from an endocrinology department in Xi'an, China. Each patient gave approximately 9.7 milliliters of peripheral blood, collected in an EDTA anticoagulant tube. PBMCs were isolated by Ficoll Paque Plus density gradient separation without further T cell sorting. RNA quality was checked with an Agilent 2100 Bioanalyzer and agarose gel, and concentration with a NanoDrop 2000.

Points the paper makes about the study in general: Sequencing and analysis were restricted to the TCR beta chain. Persistent Graves' disease patients showed lower TCR Shannon entropy and fewer highly expanded clones than newly diagnosed patients, suggesting clonal expansion. Persistent patients shared more public clonotypes among themselves (around 2,500) than newly diagnosed patients did (approximately 970). Persistent disease showed preferential use of TRBV28, TRBJ1-2 and TRBJ2-5, whereas newly diagnosed disease favored TRBV20-1 and TRBJ2-1. Only peripheral blood was studied, because thyroid tissue, the primary lesion, was inaccessible. The authors noted that the small sample size was a limitation that may lower accuracy.

Library preparation employed multiplex PCR. For sequencing, an Illumina HiSeq 4000 was employed. TCR beta libraries were built with iRepertoire HTBI primers and Arm-PCR amplification of CDR3 regions. Before sequencing, the PCR products underwent gel purification. The authors processed their data as follows. Gene usage analysis of CDR3 amino acid clonotypes used the 55 to 80 TRBV and about 13 TRBJ segments found across samples. Filtered high-quality paired reads were merged into contigs using COPE and FqMerger. BLAST was used to align contigs to the IMGT TRBV, TRBD and TRBJ reference genes, and CDR3 was defined following IMGT. Highly expanded clones were defined as clonotypes with a frequency above 0.1%. Shannon entropy served as the measure of repertoire diversity, while the Gini coefficient captured V-J evenness. Public clonotypes were defined as clonotypes shared by more than one individual. TCRdb itself trimmed the public reads at Q25 with fastp, ran MiXCR and retained productive beta chains. A single entry per CDR3 protein holds the most common genes and DNA from its merged rows. The V and J calls follow TCRdb's processing rather than the paper's. A total of about 450,000 distinct CDR3 sequences appear in this sample, roughly 15% of them only once. The top ten constitute approximately 19% of the sample.

The same sample was also studied in work on T cells in Graves' hyperthyroidism and ophthalmopathy. The second study also describes: Stable Graves' hyperthyroidism was defined as no progression to ophthalmopathy during 18 months of follow-up. Hyperthyroidism patients were newly diagnosed, had a disease duration of under 2 months, and were aged 18 to 65 years. Exclusion was applied to patients with uncontrolled infections, other autoimmune diseases, pregnancy or lactation. Diagnoses relied on clinical symptoms, serum thyroxine and TRAb, thyroid ultrasound and orbital computed tomography. The TCR CDR3 was subjected to a first round of RT-PCR using the HTBI primer set and the Qiagen OneStep RT-PCR kit. Most expanded thyroid clonotypes (frequency above 0.001) were also detected in blood, a finding suggesting that blood repertoires may reflect thyroid immune responses. Ophthalmopathy was separated from stable hyperthyroidism by a 13 V-J signature model, with just over 85% sensitivity and around 81% specificity obtained in cross-validation and 80%/75% obtained in testing. During validation, the model predicted progression to ophthalmopathy a median of about 5.9 months ahead of onset, with approximately 71% sensitivity and about 72% specificity. A discovery cohort of approximately 100 patients, about 40 with Graves' ophthalmopathy and 55 to 65 with stable Graves' hyperthyroidism, was used to find distinguishing TCR V-J signatures. An independent validation cohort of fewer than 20 hyperthyroidism patients and over 15 patients who later progressed to ophthalmopathy tested prospective prediction of ophthalmopathy. The 100 discovery patients were randomly split 7:3 into training and test sets. Thyroid tissue and blood T-cell repertoires from several Graves' hyperthyroidism patients were also compared in the study. After blood sampling, hyperthyroidism patients were treated with methimazole at a starting dose of 30 mg daily, and ophthalmopathy patients were treated with high-dose intravenous methylprednisolone. A second multiplex PCR round built the libraries, followed by size selection and purification. Libraries were sequenced paired-end with 100 bp reads on an Illumina HiSeq2000. Raw data were processed with SOAPnuke, discarding reads with adapters, uncalled bases, mean Phred below 15, or no exact constant-primer or identifier match. High-quality paired reads were merged with COPE v1.2.5, and unique nucleotide sequences were defined as clonotypes. MiTCR v1.1 was used to align the clonotypes against IMGT TRBV, TRBD and TRBJ reference segments. Only V-J combinations with frequency above 0.0001, covering about 99% of repertoires, were analysed. A TCS score was defined as the ratio between F50 (clonal expansion) and ExV (chaos), using BLOSUM62-based TCRdist between CDR3 peptides within each V-J. Welch's t-statistics and random forest reduced roughly 500 V-J features to fewer than 15, which were used in a naive Bayes classifier (R e1071). No statistical method was used to set the sample size in advance, and investigators knew the group allocation. The paper describes TCR Vbeta CDR3 sequencing of 120 to 150 peripheral blood samples, made up of roughly 45 ophthalmopathy patients, around 78 hyperthyroidism patients and 17 progressor patients.

The input for sequencing was peripheral blood mononuclear cells (PBMCs), taken at new diagnosis, from a patient treated with antithyroid drugs. Recombination connected TRBV2 to TRBJ1-4, with 8 bases matching TRBD1. The TCR was taken from a woman aged 45-65 years with Graves disease. Donor details come from another sample of the same person, matched by shared clones. This receptor has the CDR3 CASSKTGVGEKLFF. The sequenced DNA: TGTGCCAGCAGCAAGACAGGGGTTGGAGAAAAACTGTTTTTT.